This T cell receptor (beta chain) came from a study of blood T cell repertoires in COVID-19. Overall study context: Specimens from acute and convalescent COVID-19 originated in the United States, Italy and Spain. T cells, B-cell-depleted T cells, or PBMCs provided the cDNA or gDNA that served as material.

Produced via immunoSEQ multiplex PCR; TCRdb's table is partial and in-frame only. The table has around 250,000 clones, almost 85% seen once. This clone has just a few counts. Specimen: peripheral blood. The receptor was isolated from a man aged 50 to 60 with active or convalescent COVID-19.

CDR3 protein: CASSLSVTYEQYF. In nucleotides, the CDR3 is TGTGCCAGCAGCCTCTCGGTCACCTACGAGCAGTACTTC. This rearrangement joins TRBV5-6 to TRBJ2-7; no clear D. Germline V CDR1 and CDR2: SGHDT, YYEEEE. V lost 4 bases and J lost 2, with 10 bases in between. This CDR3 has 13 residues.